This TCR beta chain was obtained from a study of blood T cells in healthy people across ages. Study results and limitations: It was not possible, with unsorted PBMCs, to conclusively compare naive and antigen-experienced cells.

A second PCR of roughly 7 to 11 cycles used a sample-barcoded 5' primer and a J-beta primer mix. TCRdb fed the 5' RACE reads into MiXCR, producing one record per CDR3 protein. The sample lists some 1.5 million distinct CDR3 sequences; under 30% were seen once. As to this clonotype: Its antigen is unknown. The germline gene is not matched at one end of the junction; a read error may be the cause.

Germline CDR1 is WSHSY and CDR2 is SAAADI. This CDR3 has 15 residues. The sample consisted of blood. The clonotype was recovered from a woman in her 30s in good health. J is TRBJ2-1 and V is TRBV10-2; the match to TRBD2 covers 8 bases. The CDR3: CAGSDWTSTHNEQFF. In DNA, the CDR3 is TGCGCCGGCAGTGATTGGACTAGCACCCACAATGAGCAGTTCTTC.